This T cell receptor (beta chain) was sequenced for a study of T-cell reconstitution after alpha-beta-depleted transplantation in children. General study results and limits: Some patients' high day-60 TCRbeta diversity was attributed to recipient cells surviving conditioning. T-cell counts and diversity at one year post-transplant came mainly from newly produced T cells. Several hundred expanded graft clones reportedly gave rise to the alpha-beta T cells present about two months after transplant.

V lost 1 base and J lost 11, with 12 bases in between. The CDR3 loop spans 12 amino acids. The V gene's germline CDR1 is SGHKS and CDR2 YYEKEE (reference sequence). Unique molecular identifiers were incorporated when the TCRbeta library was constructed. Using its own MiXCR run on the PCR reads, TCRdb lists one record per CDR3 protein. The sample lists about 460,000 distinct CDR3 sequences, over 9.5% occurring once. On this clonotype: The antigen remains unidentified.

J is TRBJ1-1 and V is TRBV5-5; D gene uncertain. The receptor was derived from a female patient under 10 years old who had a stem cell transplant for aplastic anemia, so the T cells may come from the graft donor. The sample consisted of PBMCs, mostly from graft donor cells, taken 180 days after TCRalphabeta/CD19-depleted stem cell transplant. The CDR3 DNA reads as TGTGCCAGCAGCTTGCTTCCAGGTGGGGCTTTCTTT. It codes for CASSLLPGGAFF. Supplemented by reference TRBV5-5 and TRBJ1-1, the full variable domain reads DAGVTQSPTHLIKTRGQQVTLRCSPISGHKSVSWYQQVLGQGPQFIFQYYEKEERGRGNFPDRFSARQFPNYSSELNVNALLLGDSALYLCASSLLPGGAFFGQGTRLTVV.